A selection of T cell receptor beta chains follows, all from one sample in a study of T cell responses to AZD1222 COVID-19 vaccine. Clones were sequenced by immunoSEQ multiplex PCR, and TCRdb holds only the in-frame ones, with some missing. The sample consists of more than 65,000 clones, around four fifths of them appearing once. The source material was peripheral blood, sampled 28 days after the second AZD1222 dose. These receptors came from an adult who received the AZD1222 COVID-19 vaccine. The CDR3 runs from the conserved cysteine through the conserved F or W. Each record gives: clone size, D gene, V gene, J gene, CDR3 DNA, CDR3 protein. D genes are given only for firm matches. Clone size is given for some rows only: seen once, a few or many times, or a class if the clone is expanded.

>.|.|TRBV29-1|TRBJ2-3
TGCAGCGTCATACCTTGGACGGAGTCCTACACAGATACGCAGTATTTT
CSVIPWTESYTDTQYF
>.|TRBD2|TRBV27|TRBJ2-2
TGTGCCAGCAGTTTCCAAGCGGGAGGGGGTTTTGGGGAGCTGTTTTTT
CASSFQAGGGFGELFF
>.|TRBD1|TRBV7-2|TRBJ2-1
TGTGCCAGCAGCCCCCGGACAGGGGTCAATGAGCAGTTCTTC
CASSPRTGVNEQFF
>.|.|TRBV30|TRBJ1-1
TGTGCCTGGATCCCCCCCTACACTGAAGCTTTCTTT
CAWIPPYTEAFF
>.|.|TRBV7-9|TRBJ2-1
TGTGCCAGCAGCTTAGGGGAGATAAGTGAGCAGTTCTTC
CASSLGEISEQFF
>.|TRBD1|TRBV5-1|TRBJ1-4
TGCGCCAGCAGCCTAAGACAGGGGGGCAATGAAAAACTGTTTTTT
CASSLRQGGNEKLFF
>.|.|TRBV5-1|TRBJ2-3
TGCGCCAGCAGCTTGACGGACCGCGGAGATACGCAGTATTTT
CASSLTDRGDTQYF
>.|.|TRBV10-2|TRBJ2-5
TGCGCCAGCAGTGTTCTCAGGGGATTCTCAGAGACCCAGTACTTC
CASSVLRGFSETQYF
>.|TRBD1|TRBV7-9|TRBJ2-3
TGTGCCAGCAGCTTAACGACAGGGGAAGCAGATACGCAGTATTTT
CASSLTTGEADTQYF
>.|.|TRBV5-6|TRBJ1-2
TGTGCCAGCAGCTTGGAATTTCTGGGGTCAGGCTACACCTTC
CASSLEFLGSGYTF
>once|.|TRBV4-1|TRBJ2-4
TGCGCCAGCAGCCCTGATAACGACCCACGCAACATTCAGTACTTC
CASSPDNDPRNIQYF
>.|.|TRBV2|TRBJ2-7
TGTGCCAGCAGCGCGCCGAAAGGACGGATCTACGAGCAGTACTTC
CASSAPKGRIYEQYF